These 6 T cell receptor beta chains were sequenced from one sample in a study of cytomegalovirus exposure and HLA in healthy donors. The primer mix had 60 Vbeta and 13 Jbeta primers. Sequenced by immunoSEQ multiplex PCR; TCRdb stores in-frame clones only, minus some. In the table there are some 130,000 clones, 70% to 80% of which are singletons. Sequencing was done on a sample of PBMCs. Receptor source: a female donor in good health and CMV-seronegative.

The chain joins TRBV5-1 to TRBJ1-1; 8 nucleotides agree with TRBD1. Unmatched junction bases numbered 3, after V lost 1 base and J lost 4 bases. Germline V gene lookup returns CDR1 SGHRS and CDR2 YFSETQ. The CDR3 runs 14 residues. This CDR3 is CASSLTGGSTEAFF. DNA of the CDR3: TGCGCCAGCAGCTTGACAGGGGGGAGCACTGAAGCTTTCTTT.

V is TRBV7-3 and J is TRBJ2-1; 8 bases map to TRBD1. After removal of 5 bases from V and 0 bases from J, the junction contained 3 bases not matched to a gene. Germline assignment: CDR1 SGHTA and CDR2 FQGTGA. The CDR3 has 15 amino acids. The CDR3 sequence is CASSPDRDSYNEQFF. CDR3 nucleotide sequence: TGTGCCAGCAGCCCGGACAGGGACTCCTACAATGAGCAGTTCTTC.

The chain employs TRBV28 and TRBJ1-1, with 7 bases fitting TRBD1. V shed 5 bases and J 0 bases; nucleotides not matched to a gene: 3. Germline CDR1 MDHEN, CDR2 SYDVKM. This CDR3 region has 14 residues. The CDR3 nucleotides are TGTGCCAGCAGTCCAGGGACAGTGAACACTGAAGCTTTCTTT. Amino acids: CASSPGTVNTEAFF.

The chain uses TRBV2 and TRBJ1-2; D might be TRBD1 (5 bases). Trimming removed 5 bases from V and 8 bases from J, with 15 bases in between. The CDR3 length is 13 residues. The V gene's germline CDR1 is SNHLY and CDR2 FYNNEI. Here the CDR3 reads CASSSQGAEGYTF. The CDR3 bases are TGTGCCAGCAGTTCCCAGGGCGCGGAGGGCTACACCTTC.

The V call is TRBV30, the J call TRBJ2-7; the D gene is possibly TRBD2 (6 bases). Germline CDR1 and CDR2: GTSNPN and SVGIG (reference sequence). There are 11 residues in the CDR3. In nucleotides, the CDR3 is TGTGCTCTGGCCTGGGGAGGCGAGCAGTACTTC. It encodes CALAWGGEQYF.

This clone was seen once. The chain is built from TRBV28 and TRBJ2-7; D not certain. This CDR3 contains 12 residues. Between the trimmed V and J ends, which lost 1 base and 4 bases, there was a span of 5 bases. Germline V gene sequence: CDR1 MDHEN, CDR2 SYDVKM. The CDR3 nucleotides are TGTGCCAGCAGTTTATCCAGATACGAGCAGTACTTC. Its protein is CASSLSRYEQYF.